Presented here are 9 T cell receptor beta chains from one specimen sequenced in a study of T cells in Graves' hyperthyroidism and ophthalmopathy. RNA transcripts served as the template for amplifying TCR beta CDR3 regions. Primed by the HTBI set, a first-round RT-PCR was run on the TCR CDR3. MiXCR was run by TCRdb on the multiplex PCR reads, yielding one entry per CDR3 protein. The table includes 250,000 to 300,000 distinct CDR3 sequences, roughly 15% detected once. Sequencing was performed on blood. All receptors come from a woman between 45 and 65 years old with Graves' hyperthyroidism that later progressed to Graves' ophthalmopathy.

Note on this clonotype: A read error may be the cause here, since a much bigger clone is one base away. V is TRBV18 and J is TRBJ2-1; D ambiguous. From germline, CDR1 is KGHSH and CDR2 LQKENI. This CDR3 is built from 15 residues. The V and J ends lost 3 bases and 4 bases respectively, with 13 bases between them. CDR3 protein: CASSPPRLQYNEQFF. The DNA for the CDR3 is TGTGCCAGCTCACCCCCGAGACTCCAGTACAATGAGCAGTTCTTC.

This clonotype was picked up many times. The chain uses TRBV28 and TRBJ1-2; 9 bases fit TRBD1. The V gene end was trimmed by 8 bases and the J gene end by 3 bases; junction bases not matched to a gene: 10. The CDR3 length is 15 residues. Germline-derived CDR1 and CDR2 are MDHEN and SYDVKM. This CDR3 is CASGLQGARDYGYTF. Written as DNA, the CDR3 is TGTGCCAGCGGATTACAGGGGGCGCGGGACTATGGCTACACCTTC.

In this sample, this clonotype turned up many times. The gene calls are TRBV30 and TRBJ2-7; D unclear. This CDR3 region has 10 residues. V gave up 1 base and J gave up 5 bases, with 3 bases separating them. The germline gives CDR1 GTSNPN, CDR2 SVGIG (reference sequence). Here the CDR3 reads CAWSDNEQYF. The CDR3 DNA is TGTGCCTGGAGTGACAACGAGCAGTACTTC.

This clonotype was picked up many times. This sequence joins TRBV28 and TRBJ1-5; the D is unclear. Germline CDR1 MDHEN, CDR2 SYDVKM. Trimming took 1 base from V and 0 from J, leaving 22 bases between them. There are 20 residues in the CDR3. The CDR3: CASSLSPKYRFGDSNQPQHF. In DNA form, the CDR3 reads TGTGCCAGCAGTTTATCTCCAAAGTATAGATTCGGAGATAGCAATCAGCCCCAGCATTTT.

This clonotype was counted many times. The chain links TRBV28 to TRBJ1-5; 8 bases align to TRBD1. Germline V gene data show CDR1 as MDHEN and CDR2 as SYDVKM. Germline trimming cut 6 bases from V and 5 bases from J; bases unmatched to any gene: 9. The CDR3 contains 15 residues. The CDR3 DNA reads as TGTGCCAGCAGACCCATCGGACAGGGATATCAGCCCCAGCATTTT. It is translated as CASRPIGQGYQPQHF.

Many counts were recorded for this clonotype. This rearrangement joins TRBV11-2 to TRBJ2-7; 10 nucleotides line up with TRBD2. Germline V gene lookup returns CDR1 SGHAT and CDR2 FQNNGV. CDR3 length: 16 residues. Losses at the gene ends were 5 bases for V and 6 bases for J; bases not matched to a gene: 13. The CDR3 loop reads CASSRSPLAGVVEQYF. The CDR3 DNA reads as TGTGCCAGCAGCCGATCCCCCCTAGCGGGAGTGGTCGAGCAGTACTTC.

This clonotype was detected ten times or more. V is TRBV5-1 and J is TRBJ2-5; D not resolved. V was cut by 5 bases and J by 1 base, with 9 bases left in between. Germline CDR1 and CDR2: SGHRS and YFSETQ. The CDR3 has 13 residues. The CDR3, as DNA: TGCGCCAGCAGTACAGCTTCCCAAGAGACCCAGTACTTC. This codes for CASSTASQETQYF.

This chain links TRBV30 with TRBJ1-2; 11 nucleotides agree with TRBD1. CDR1 and CDR2 from the germline V gene are GTSNPN and SVGIG (reference sequence). The V gene end was trimmed by 3 bases and the J gene end by 6 bases; junction bases not matched to a gene: 9. The CDR3 has 15 amino acids. CDR3 coding DNA: TGTGCCTGGAGCATCGGACAGGGGGCTGGGCATGGCTACACCTTC. Its translation is CAWSIGQGAGHGYTF.

The rearrangement uses TRBV20-1 and TRBJ2-1, with 12 bases matching TRBD2. V was clipped by 4 bases and J by 7 bases; unmatched bases: 5. The CDR3 totals 14 residues. CDR1 is DFQATT, CDR2 SNEGSKA, per germline (reference sequence). Here the CDR3 DNA reads TGCAGTGCTACCCGACTAGCGGGAGTAAATGAGCAGTTCTTC. It is translated as CSATRLAGVNEQFF.